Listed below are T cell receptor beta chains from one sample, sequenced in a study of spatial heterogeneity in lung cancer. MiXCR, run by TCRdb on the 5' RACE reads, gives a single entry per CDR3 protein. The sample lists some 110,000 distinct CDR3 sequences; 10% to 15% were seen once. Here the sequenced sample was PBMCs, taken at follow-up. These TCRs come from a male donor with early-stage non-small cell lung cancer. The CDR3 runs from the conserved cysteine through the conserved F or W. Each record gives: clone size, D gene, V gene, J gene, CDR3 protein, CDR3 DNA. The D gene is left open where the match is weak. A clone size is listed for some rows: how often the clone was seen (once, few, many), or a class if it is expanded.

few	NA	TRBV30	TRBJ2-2	CAWSVNTDNTGELFF	TGTGCCTGGAGTGTAAACACGGATAACACCGGGGAGCTGTTTTTT
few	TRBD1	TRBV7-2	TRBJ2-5	CASSLARTGIETQYF	TGTGCCAGCAGCCTAGCTAGGACAGGGATTGAGACCCAGTACTTC
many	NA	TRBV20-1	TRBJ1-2	CSAPGNGYTF	TGCAGTGCCCCAGGAAATGGCTACACCTTC
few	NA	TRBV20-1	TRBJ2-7	CSARRAGATSYEQYF	TGCAGTGCTAGACGAGCAGGGGCGACCTCCTACGAGCAGTACTTC
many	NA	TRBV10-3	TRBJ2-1	CAISAPLDNEQFF	TGTGCCATCAGTGCCCCGCTGGACAATGAGCAGTTCTTC
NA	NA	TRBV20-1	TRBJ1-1	CSVAQGDTEAFF	TGCAGTGTAGCCCAGGGTGACACTGAAGCTTTCTTT
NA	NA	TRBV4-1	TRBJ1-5	CASSQEGYRPNQPQHF	TGCGCCAGCAGCCAAGAGGGGTACAGGCCCAATCAGCCCCAGCATTTT
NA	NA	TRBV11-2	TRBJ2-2	CASSLADTGELFF	TGTGCCAGCAGCTTAGCGGACACCGGGGAGCTGTTTTTT
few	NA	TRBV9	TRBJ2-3	CASSVGTPGTDTQYF	TGTGCCAGCAGCGTCGGGACCCCTGGCACAGATACGCAGTATTTT
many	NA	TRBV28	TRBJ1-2	CASSSKGDKANYGYTF	TGTGCCAGCAGTTCCAAAGGGGACAAAGCTAACTATGGCTACACCTTC
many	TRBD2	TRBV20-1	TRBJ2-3	CSARVSGVLDTQYF	TGCAGTGCTAGAGTTAGCGGGGTCTTAGATACGCAGTATTTT
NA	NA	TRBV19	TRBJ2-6	CASSIYSDGSSGANVLTF	TGTGCCAGTAGTATATATTCCGATGGTAGCTCTGGGGCCAACGTCCTGACTTTC
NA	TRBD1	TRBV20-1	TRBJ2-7	CSAIPPGQWSYEQYF	TGCAGTGCTATCCCACCGGGACAGTGGAGCTACGAGCAGTACTTC
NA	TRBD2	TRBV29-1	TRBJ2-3	CSVPGLAASTDTQYF	TGCAGCGTACCGGGACTAGCGGCTAGCACAGATACGCAGTATTTT
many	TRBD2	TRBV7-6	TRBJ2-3	CASSRGTSPTDTQYF	TGTGCCAGCAGCCGTGGGACTAGCCCAACAGATACGCAGTATTTT
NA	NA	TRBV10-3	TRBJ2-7	CAISVVDKSYEQNF	TGTGCCATCTCCGTGGTGGATAAGAGCTACGAGCAGAACTTC
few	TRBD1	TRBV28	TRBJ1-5	CASRSGDRRNQPQHF	TGTGCCAGCAGATCCGGGGACAGGCGAAATCAGCCCCAGCATTTT
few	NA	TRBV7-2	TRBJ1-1	CASSTRGTMNTEAFF	TGTGCCAGCAGCACCAGGGGCACTATGAACACTGAAGCTTTCTTT
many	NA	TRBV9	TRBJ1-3	CASSVGDTIYF	TGTGCCAGCAGCGTTGGGGACACCATATATTTT
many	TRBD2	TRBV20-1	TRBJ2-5	CSAIAAGGLETQYF	TGCAGTGCTATAGCAGCGGGGGGGCTTGAGACCCAGTACTTC
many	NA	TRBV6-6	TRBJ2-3	CASSIRRTDTQYF	TGTGCCAGCAGCATCAGGCGCACAGATACGCAGTATTTT
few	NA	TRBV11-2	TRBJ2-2	CASSSGTLGTGELFF	TGTGCCAGCAGCTCAGGGACCTTGGGCACCGGGGAGCTGTTTTTT
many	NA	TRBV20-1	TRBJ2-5	CSATPTGTKTQYF	TGCAGTGCAACCCCGACAGGCACGAAGACCCAGTACTTC
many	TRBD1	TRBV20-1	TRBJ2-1	CSARDWRQGVDEQFF	TGCAGTGCTAGAGATTGGAGACAGGGGGTGGATGAGCAGTTCTTC
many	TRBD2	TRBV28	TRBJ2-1	CASTPSGVSSYNEQFF	TGTGCCAGCACCCCTAGCGGGGTAAGCTCCTACAATGAGCAGTTCTTC
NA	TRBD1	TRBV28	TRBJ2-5	CASSPDRDQETQYF	TGTGCCAGCAGTCCCGACAGGGACCAAGAGACCCAGTACTTC
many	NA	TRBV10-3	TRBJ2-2	CAISESGQVGELFF	TGTGCCATCAGTGAGTCCGGCCAGGTCGGGGAGCTGTTTTTT
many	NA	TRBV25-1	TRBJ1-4	CASKQGSEKLFF	TGTGCCAGCAAACAGGGAAGTGAAAAACTGTTTTTT
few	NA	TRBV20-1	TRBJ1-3	CSASNSGPSGNTIYF	TGCAGTGCTAGTAATTCAGGTCCCTCTGGAAACACCATATATTTT
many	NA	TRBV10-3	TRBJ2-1	CAISVPGSSYNEQFF	TGTGCCATCAGTGTACCGGGAAGCTCCTACAATGAGCAGTTCTTC
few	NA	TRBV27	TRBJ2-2	CASSFLPGTGWELFF	TGTGCCAGCAGTTTTCTCCCAGGGACTGGCTGGGAGCTGTTTTTT
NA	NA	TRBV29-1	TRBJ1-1	CSVERDKGTEAFF	TGCAGCGTTGAAAGGGACAAGGGCACTGAAGCTTTCTTT
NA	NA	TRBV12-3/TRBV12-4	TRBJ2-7	CASSLAVQGYEQYF	TGTGCCAGCAGTTTAGCGGTGCAGGGCTACGAGCAGTACTTC
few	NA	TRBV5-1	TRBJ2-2	CASSFHNREAGELFF	TGCGCCAGCAGCTTCCACAACAGGGAGGCCGGGGAGCTGTTTTTT
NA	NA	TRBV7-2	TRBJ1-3	CASSGYRTRSGNTIYF	TGTGCCAGCAGCGGCTACAGGACGCGCTCTGGAAACACCATATATTTT
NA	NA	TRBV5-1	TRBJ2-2	CASQAIANTGELFF	TGCGCCAGCCAGGCCATAGCGAACACCGGGGAGCTGTTTTTT
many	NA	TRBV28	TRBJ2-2	CASRGPLGPPGELFF	TGTGCCAGCAGGGGTCCACTTGGCCCCCCGGGGGAGCTGTTTTTT
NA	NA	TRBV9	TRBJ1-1	CASSVDSWNTEAFF	TGTGCCAGCAGCGTTGACAGTTGGAACACTGAAGCTTTCTTT
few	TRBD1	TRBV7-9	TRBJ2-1	CASSPGTGLSNEQFF	TGTGCCAGCAGCCCTGGGACAGGGCTATCCAATGAGCAGTTCTTC
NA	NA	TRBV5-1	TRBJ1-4	CASSIGQGNREKLFF	TGCGCCAGCAGCATAGGGCAGGGGAATCGTGAAAAACTGTTTTTT
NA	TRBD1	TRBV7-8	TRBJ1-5	CASSRGQASSGQPQHF	TGTGCCAGCAGCCGGGGACAGGCGTCTTCGGGGCAGCCCCAGCATTTT
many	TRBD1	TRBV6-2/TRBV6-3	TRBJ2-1	CASSYAAGGYNEQFF	TGTGCCAGCAGTTACGCGGCAGGGGGTTACAATGAGCAGTTCTTC
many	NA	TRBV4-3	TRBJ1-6	CASSPQRDLDNSPLHF	TGCGCCAGCAGCCCCCAAAGGGACTTAGATAATTCACCCCTCCACTTT